This T cell receptor beta chain was retrieved from a study of shared clonotypes between healthy human individuals. Points from the study as a whole: Generation probabilities of non-shared clonotypes were lower (relative to those shared by all four donors).

Original methodology: ImmunoSEQ output held junction-only sequences without quality scores, so filtering differed. Assay: immunoSEQ multiplex PCR; the TCRdb copy retains only in-frame clones and omits some. That table is the source of V, J and clone size, and D and trimming were worked out from the DNA. The sample has around 1.4 million clones, about 98.5% seen once. A remark on this clone: Its antigen is not known.

The TCR was taken from a man under 40 in good health. Sequencing input: naive CD4+ T cells sorted from blood. This sample's subset: CD45RA+ positively selected.

Here the CDR3 DNA reads TGCGCCAGCAGGTCCACAGGGGTCCGGGCAGATACGCAGTATTTT. Translation gives CASRSTGVRADTQYF. V usage is TRBV5-1 and J usage is TRBJ2-3; TRBD1 aligns across 7 bases. The length of the CDR3 is 15 residues. Germline V gene data show CDR1 as SGHRS and CDR2 as YFSETQ. J lost 4 bases, V lost 5 bases, and 10 bases had no gene match.